These T cell receptor delta chains were read from a single sample in a study of Vδ1+ human thymocytes. TCRdb fed the multiplex PCR reads to CATT. The table records under 85,000 delta-chain clones, 30% to 45% of them present only once. Material for sequencing was Vdelta1+ gamma-delta thymocytes from the thymus. These receptors were obtained from a boy in the first two years of life who had congenital heart surgery. The CDR3 runs from the conserved cysteine through the conserved F or W. D genes are given only for firm matches. Size values are once, few and many counts, or a class for expanded clones, and some rows have none.

>TRDD3|TRDV1|.|TRDJ1
CALSPSYWGIHTTDKLIF
TGTGCTCTCAGCCCTTCCTACTGGGGGATACACACCACCGATAAACTCATCTTT
>TRDD3|TRDV1|.|TRDJ1
CALGELPWGIRGHTDKLIF
TGTGCTCTTGGGGAGCTCCCTTGGGGGATACGGGGGCACACCGATAAACTCATCTTT
>.|TRDV1|.|TRDJ1
CALGEVSYAGDTLVTDKLIF
TGTGCTCTTGGGGAAGTTTCCTACGCTGGGGATACTTTAGTCACCGATAAACTCATCTTT
>.|TRDV1|few|TRDJ3
CALVLSSPDTRQMFF
TGTGCTCTTGTTTTGTCCTCCCCGGACACCCGACAGATGTTTTTC
>TRDD3|TRDV1|few|TRDJ1
CALGTTGGIRYTDKLIF
TGTGCTCTTGGGACTACGGGGGGGATACGGTACACCGATAAACTCATCTTT
>TRDD3|TRDV1|.|TRDJ1
CALGESVPTPYWGIRVGKLIF
TGTGCTCTTGGGGAATCGGTTCCTACCCCGTACTGGGGGATACGCGTGGGCAAACTCATCTTT
>TRDD3|TRDV1|.|TRDJ1
CALGELMVQWKSGLGDLPYLYTDKLIF
TGTGCTCTTGGGGAATTGATGGTCCAGTGGAAAAGTGGGCTGGGGGATTTACCGTATTTGTACACCGATAAACTCATCTTT
>TRDD3|TRDV1|few|TRDJ1
CALGEASYALLFTGGTLHTDKLIF
TGTGCTCTTGGGGAAGCCTCCTACGCTCTCCTCTTTACTGGGGGAACCTTGCACACCGATAAACTCATCTTT
>TRDD3|TRDV1|.|TRDJ1
CALGELDPREGDTACRTDKLIF
TGTGCTCTTGGGGAACTAGACCCTAGAGAGGGGGATACGGCTTGTCGCACCGATAAACTCATCTTT
>.|TRDV1|.|TRDJ1
CALGDRPSRNWGPCRDKLIF
TGTGCTCTTGGGGACCGTCCTTCCCGAAACTGGGGACCGTGTCGCGATAAACTCATCTTT
>TRDD3|TRDV2|few|TRDJ3
CACDLPLGDTISSWDTRQMFF
TGTGCCTGTGACTTACCACTGGGGGATACGATCTCTTCCTGGGACACCCGACAGATGTTTTTC
>.|TRDV2|.|TRDJ1
CACDMLWGIRLSDKLIF
TGTGCCTGTGACATGTTGTGGGGAATACGACTCTCCGATAAACTCATCTTT
>TRDD3|TRDV1|.|TRDJ1
CALGAPIRLGAYKLIF
TGTGCTCTTGGGGCACCTATACGACTGGGGGCCTATAAACTCATCTTT
>.|TRDV1|.|TRDJ1
CALGELVYPLLTLHTQPYTDKLIF
TGTGCTCTTGGGGAACTCGTATATCCCTTACTTACGTTACACACCCAGCCGTACACCGATAAACTCATCTTT
>TRDD3|TRDV1|few|TRDJ1
CALGGSFTGGYTDKLIF
TGTGCTCTTGGGGGGTCGTTTACTGGGGGATACACCGATAAACTCATCTTT
>TRDD3|TRDV1|.|TRDJ1
CALGEGPRAFGGGGYAGYTDKLIF
TGTGCTCTTGGGGAAGGTCCTCGGGCCTTTGGCGGTGGGGGATACGCTGGGTACACCGATAAACTCATCTTT
>.|TRDV1|.|TRDJ1
CALGEVTPGYPWRPLTDKLIF
TGTGCTCTTGGGGAAGTAACACCAGGGTACCCCTGGAGACCCCTAACCGATAAACTCATCTTT
>.|TRDV1|.|TRDJ1
CALVTTIPRYARHTDKLIF
TGTGCTCTTGTCACTACGATACCCAGATACGCGAGGCACACCGATAAACTCATCTTT
>TRDD3|TRDV2|.|TRDJ3
CACATVCWGAKNPSSWDTRQMFF
TGTGCCTGTGCCACCGTGTGCTGGGGGGCAAAAAATCCGAGCTCCTGGGACACCCGACAGATGTTTTTC
>.|TRDV1|.|TRDJ1
CALGNGDLTDKLIF
TGTGCTCTTGGGAACGGGGACCTAACCGATAAACTCATCTTT
>.|TRDV1|.|TRDJ1
CALGGPTLWRVTVHDKLIF
TGTGCTCTTGGGGGCCCTACTCTTTGGCGGGTTACTGTTCACGATAAACTCATCTTT
>.|TRDV1|few|TRDJ1
CALGELTYLGGFDLTGTDKLIF
TGTGCTCTTGGGGAACTTACCTACCTCGGGGGGTTTGACCTAACCGGAACCGATAAACTCATCTTT
>.|TRDV1|few|TRDJ1
CALGRFELGPPTDKLIF
TGTGCTCTTGGGAGGTTTGAGCTGGGGCCCCCCACCGATAAACTCATCTTT
>.|TRDV1|.|TRDJ1
CALGELQAKYPTQAWMDTDKLIF
TGTGCTCTTGGGGAACTGCAGGCTAAGTACCCCACCCAGGCATGGATGGACACCGATAAACTCATCTTT
>TRDD3|TRDV1|few|TRDJ1
CALLGRAGGYLPLYTDKLIF
TGTGCTCTACTCGGGCGAGCTGGGGGATATCTCCCCCTGTACACCGATAAACTCATCTTT
>.|TRDV1|.|TRDJ1
CAFGDLCLPPGGTGTVTDKLIF
TGTGCTTTTGGGGATCTCTGCCTTCCTCCTGGGGGTACGGGGACCGTCACCGATAAACTCATCTTT
>.|TRDV1|.|TRDJ1
CALGELRPSYITGGSHDKLIF
TGTGCTCTTGGGGAACTTCGACCTTCCTACATTACTGGGGGATCGCACGATAAACTCATCTTT
>TRDD3|TRDV2|.|TRDJ1
CACDPNDFLRYWGISARNDKLIF
TGTGCCTGTGACCCTAACGACTTCCTAAGGTACTGGGGGATATCAGCCCGCAACGATAAACTCATCTTT
>.|TRDV1|.|TRDJ1
CALGELSRGLLGADKLIF
TGTGCTCTTGGGGAACTATCTCGCGGACTACTGGGTGCCGATAAACTCATCTTT
>TRDD3|TRDV1|.|TRDJ1
CALGESTGATGDKLIF
TGTGCTCTTGGGGAAAGTACTGGGGCTACAGGCGATAAACTCATCTTT
>.|TRDV1|few|TRDJ1
CALGELQRRGTMDKLIF
TGTGCTCTTGGGGAACTACAAAGGCGAGGTACTATGGATAAACTCATCTTT
>TRDD3|TRDV1|few|TRDJ1
CALGESCFQLGDTSDKLIF
TGTGCTCTTGGGGAAAGCTGCTTCCAACTGGGGGATACCTCCGATAAACTCATCTTT
>.|TRDV1|few|TRDJ1
CALGEFGGGGWVKSDKLIF
TGTGCTCTTGGGGAATTCGGTGGAGGGGGCTGGGTTAAATCCGATAAACTCATCTTT
>.|TRDV2|.|TRDJ1
CACEGPGYWELIF
TGCGCCTGTGAAGGCCCGGGTTACTGGGAACTCATCTTT
>TRDD3|TRDV1|few|TRDJ1
CALGELPSFPTPNWGIRYTDKLIF
TGTGCTCTTGGGGAACTCCCCTCCTTTCCTACGCCAAACTGGGGGATACGCTACACCGATAAACTCATCTTT
>TRDD3|TRDV1|.|TRDJ1
CALGERPFILGDADKLIF
TGTGCTCTTGGGGAACGGCCCTTCATACTGGGGGATGCCGATAAACTCATCTTT
>.|TRDV1|.|TRDJ1
CALGELSLPTNWGMPTDKLIF
TGTGCTCTTGGGGAACTAAGCCTTCCTACGAACTGGGGGATGCCCACCGATAAACTCATCTTT
>TRDD3|TRDV1|few|TRDJ1
CALGELVVNLGDTGYTDKLIF
TGTGCTCTTGGGGAACTGGTGGTCAACCTGGGGGATACCGGGTACACCGATAAACTCATCTTT
>TRDD3|TRDV1|.|TRDJ1
CALGGLRGPRTGGYYRALIF
TGTGCTCTTGGGGGACTACGAGGTCCTCGGACTGGGGGATATTACCGGGCACTCATCTTT
>TRDD3|TRDV1|.|TRDJ1
CALGDPLYGTGGYRKLIF
TGTGCTCTTGGGGACCCCCTCTACGGTACTGGGGGATACCGAAAACTCATCTTT
>.|TRDV1|few|TRDJ1
CALGAPLFHPGPRYTDKLIF
TGTGCTCTTGGGGCCCCTCTCTTCCATCCGGGCCCTCGTTACACCGATAAACTCATCTTT
>TRDD3|TRDV1|.|TRDJ1
CALGVGTPNWGITAGGPYTDKLIF
TGTGCTCTTGGGGTTGGTACCCCTAACTGGGGGATAACAGCTGGGGGACCTTACACCGATAAACTCATCTTT
>.|TRDV1|once|TRDJ1
CALGEMLAGFLVTLYTDKLIF
TGTGCTCTTGGGGAAATGCTTGCTGGGTTCCTGGTGACCCTGTACACCGATAAACTCATCTTT
>TRDD3|TRDV1|.|TRDJ1
CALGARASYNRWGILGTDKLIF
TGTGCTCTTGGGGCGAGGGCTTCCTACAACAGGTGGGGGATACTAGGCACCGATAAACTCATCTTT
>.|TRDV1|.|TRDJ1
CALGRLLGDISSKLIF
TGTGCTCTTGGGCGCCTCCTGGGTGATATATCCTCTAAACTCATCTTT
>TRDD3|TRDV1|.|TRDJ1
CALGGLTGGPYTDKLIF
TGTGCTCTTGGGGGGCTGACTGGGGGCCCGTACACCGATAAACTCATCTTT
>TRDD3|TRDV1|few|TRDJ1
CALGDRKLYWGIGFPDKLIF
TGTGCTCTTGGGGACCGGAAGCTTTACTGGGGGATAGGATTCCCCGATAAACTCATCTTT
>TRDD3|TRDV2|few|TRDJ1
CACDTLCQVCFNWGIFGDKLIF
TGTGCCTGTGACACTTTGTGTCAGGTTTGTTTCAACTGGGGGATCTTCGGCGATAAACTCATCTTT
>.|TRDV1|.|TRDJ1
CALGELKRPAGVQTPSGTDKLIF
TGTGCTCTTGGGGAACTAAAAAGGCCCGCGGGGGTACAGACCCCTAGTGGCACCGATAAACTCATCTTT
>TRDD3|TRDV1|few|TRDJ1
CALGQRPSPHWGIPHTDKLIF
TGTGCTCTTGGGCAACGGCCTTCCCCTCACTGGGGGATCCCTCACACCGATAAACTCATCTTT
>TRDD3|TRDV1|.|TRDJ1
CALGRGSWGITPAHTDKLIF
TGTGCTCTTGGGCGGGGTAGCTGGGGGATAACTCCCGCGCACACCGATAAACTCATCTTT
>TRDD3|TRDV1|.|TRDJ1
CALGAPRLAASYWGIRWPYTDKLIF
TGTGCTCTTGGGGCTCCCCGTCTTGCCGCCTCATACTGGGGGATACGCTGGCCGTACACCGATAAACTCATCTTT